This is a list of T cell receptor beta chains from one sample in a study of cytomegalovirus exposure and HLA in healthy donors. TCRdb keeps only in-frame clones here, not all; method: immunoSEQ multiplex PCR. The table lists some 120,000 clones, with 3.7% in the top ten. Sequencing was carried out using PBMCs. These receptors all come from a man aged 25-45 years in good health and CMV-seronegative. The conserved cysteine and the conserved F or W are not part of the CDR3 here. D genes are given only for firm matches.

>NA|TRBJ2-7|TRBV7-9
ASSPGRSYEQY
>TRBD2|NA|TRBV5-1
ASSSGLAGGRYSYEQY
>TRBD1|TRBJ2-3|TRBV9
ASSVAQGGTDTQY
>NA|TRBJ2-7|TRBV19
ASSPRQAVREQY
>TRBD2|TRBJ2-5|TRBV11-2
ASSLVSGGETQY
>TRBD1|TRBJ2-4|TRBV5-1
ASSLDRENIQY
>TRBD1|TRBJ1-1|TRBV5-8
ASNPRGRTEAF
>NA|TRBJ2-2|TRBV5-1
ASSSTRANTGELF
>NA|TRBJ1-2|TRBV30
AWSPYEYGYT
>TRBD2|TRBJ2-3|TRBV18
ASSPRGGEDTQY
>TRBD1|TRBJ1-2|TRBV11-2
ASSPTRQGQGGYT
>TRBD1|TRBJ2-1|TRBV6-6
ASSHPQGQGYNEQF
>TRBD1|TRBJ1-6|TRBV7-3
ASSFGTENSPLH
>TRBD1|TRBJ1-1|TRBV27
ASSLGDREITEAF
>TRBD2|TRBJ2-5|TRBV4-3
ASSQGWASGGARETQY
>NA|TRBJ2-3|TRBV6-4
ASSDSGGARDTQY
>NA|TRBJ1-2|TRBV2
ASSDSAGYGYT